One sample yielded the 10 T cell receptor beta chains listed below, sequenced in a study of T cell changes during pregnancy in multiple sclerosis. Libraries were prepared by immunoSEQ multiplex PCR; TCRdb keeps only in-frame clonotypes and omits some of them. The sample includes tens of thousands of clones, 92% of them seen just once. The source material was peripheral blood, sampled in the second trimester of pregnancy. All receptors come from a female donor in good health, enrolled as a control in a pregnancy study.

This CDR3 is CASRPQGRSGELFF. CDR3 DNA sequence: TGTGCCAGCAGACCACAGGGGCGGAGCGGGGAGCTGTTTTTT. The gene calls are TRBV28 and TRBJ2-2, with 7 bases that match TRBD1. The CDR3 totals 14 residues. Per germline, CDR1 MDHEN and CDR2 SYDVKM. The V gene end was trimmed by 6 bases and the J gene end by 7 bases; junction bases not matched to a gene: 8. Full variable domain (rest looked up from reference TRBV28 and TRBJ2-2): DVKVTQSSRYLVKRTGEKVFLECVQDMDHENMFWYRQDPGLGLRLIYFSYDVKMKEKGDIPEGYSVSREKKERFSLILESASTNQTSMYLCASRPQGRSGELFFGEGSRLTVL.

This CDR3 is CASSPTSGRTYEQYF. CDR3 coding DNA: TGTGCCAGCAGCCCCACTAGCGGGAGAACCTACGAGCAGTACTTC. The chain carries TRBV7-9 and TRBJ2-7; 11 bases match TRBD2. The CDR3 totals 15 residues. CDR1 is SEHNR, CDR2 FQNEAQ, per germline (reference sequence). V lost 5 bases and J lost 2; bases outside the gene matches: 5.

This sequence joins TRBV5-1 and TRBJ2-3, with D hard to call. Germline-derived CDR1 and CDR2 are SGHRS and YFSETQ. V lost 6 bases and J 6 bases, leaving 14 bases between the germline ends. The CDR3 length is 13 residues. The CDR3 DNA reads TGCGCCAGCACCTCTATTTCGAGGGATACGCAGTATTTT. Residues: CASTSISRDTQYF.

This chain uses TRBV5-6 with TRBJ2-7; 9 bases agree with TRBD1. The CDR3 is made up of 15 amino acids. Trimming at V came to 3 bases and at J to 8 bases, leaving 12 bases not matched to a gene. The germline CDR1 and CDR2 sequences are SGHDT and YYEEEE. CDR3 DNA sequence: TGTGCCAGCAGCTCTGGTTTCGGACAGGGGTATAAGCAGTACTTC. This codes for CASSSGFGQGYKQYF. Drawing the rest from reference TRBV5-6 and TRBJ2-7, the complete variable domain is DAGVTQSPTHLIKTRGQQVTLRCSPKSGHDTVSWYQQALGQGPQFIFQYYEEEERQRGNFPDRFSGHQFPNYSSELNVNALLLGDSALYLCASSSGFGQGYKQYFGPGTRLTVT.

This clone has only a few counts. The J gene is TRBJ1-2, the V gene TRBV19; the D is unclear. Trimming left V 2 bases short and J 7 bases short, with 14 bases between. This CDR3 region has 14 residues. Germline V CDR1 and CDR2: LNHDA, SQIVND (reference sequence). The CDR3 DNA reads as TGTGCCAGTAGTATAAGCTCCGGCAGCGGTGGCTACACCTTC. Amino acids: CASSISSGSGGYTF.

The chain uses TRBV11-2 and TRBJ2-7, with 10 bases identical to TRBD2. The V segment lost 1 base and the J segment 3 bases; nucleotides outside the gene matches: 9. Germline lookup yields CDR1 SGHAT and CDR2 FQNNGV. The CDR3 contains 17 residues. This CDR3 is CASSLAPAGGPIYEQYF. The CDR3, as DNA: TGTGCCAGCAGCTTAGCCCCAGCGGGAGGGCCTATCTACGAGCAGTACTTC.

The rearrangement joins TRBV9 to TRBJ1-3; TRBD1 aligns across 8 bases. Germline-derived CDR1 and CDR2 are SGDLS and YYNGEE. Trimming took 4 bases from V and 0 from J; bases not matched to a gene: 9. CDR3 length: 17 residues. The CDR3 protein is CASSPGGQGSSGNTIYF. The CDR3 DNA is TGTGCCAGCAGCCCCGGCGGACAGGGCAGCTCTGGAAACACCATATATTTT.

The V call is TRBV11-2, the J call TRBJ1-6; tentative D call: TRBD1 (5 bases). Germline CDR1 reads SGHAT; CDR2 reads FQNNGV. The CDR3 is made up of 18 amino acids. V lost 5 bases and J 6 bases, leaving 23 bases between the germline ends. CDR3 residues: CASSEDTQGLIRNSPLHF. The CDR3 DNA reads TGTGCCAGCAGCGAGGACACCCAGGGCCTCATCCGTAATTCACCCCTCCACTTT.

This clone was observed once. The chain has TRBV5-6 and TRBJ2-7; tentative D call: TRBD2 (6 bases). V was clipped by 4 bases and J by 4 bases, with 15 bases between them. The CDR3 has 14 amino acids. CDR1 is SGHDT, CDR2 YYEEEE, per germline. The CDR3 bases are TGTGCCAGCAGCCTGGGGCAGGGAGGTTACGAGCAGTACTTC. Translation gives CASSLGQGGYEQYF.

The gene calls are TRBV11-1 and TRBJ2-7; 7 bases map to TRBD2. The CDR3 has 13 residues. Looked up from germline, CDR1 is SGHAT and CDR2 is FQDESV (reference sequence). V lost 5 bases and J lost 5; bases outside the gene matches: 6. The CDR3 DNA is TGTGCCAGCAGCCCCACGGGAGGTAACGAGCAGTACTTC. This codes for CASSPTGGNEQYF.